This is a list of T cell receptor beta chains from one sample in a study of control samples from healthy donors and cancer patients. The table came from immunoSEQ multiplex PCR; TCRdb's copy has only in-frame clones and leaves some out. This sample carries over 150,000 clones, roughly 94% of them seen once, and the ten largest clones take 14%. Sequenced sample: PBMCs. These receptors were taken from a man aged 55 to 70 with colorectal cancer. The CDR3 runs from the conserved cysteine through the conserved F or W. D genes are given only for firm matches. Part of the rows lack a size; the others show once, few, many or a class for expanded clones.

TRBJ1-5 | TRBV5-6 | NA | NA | TGTGCCAGCAGCTTGGGGGGTCCGTTGCTATCCAATCAGCCCCAGCATTTT | CASSLGGPLLSNQPQHF
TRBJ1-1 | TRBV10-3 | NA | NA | TGTGCCATCAGTGAGGGACGGGCACCAAAAGCTTTCTTT | CAISEGRAPKAFF
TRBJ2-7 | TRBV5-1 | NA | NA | TGCGCCAGCAGCCCGAGTCAAACAGTCTACGAGCAGTACTTC | CASSPSQTVYEQYF
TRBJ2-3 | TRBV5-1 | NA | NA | TGCGCCAGCAGCTTGGCCAAGTCGCCAACAGCTAGCACAGATACGCAGTATTTT | CASSLAKSPTASTDTQYF
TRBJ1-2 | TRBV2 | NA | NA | TGTGCCAGCAGTGAACGGACATCCTATGGCTACACCTTC | CASSERTSYGYTF
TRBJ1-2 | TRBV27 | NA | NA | TGTGCCAGCAGTTTATCGTATACAGCTAACTATGGCTACACCTTC | CASSLSYTANYGYTF
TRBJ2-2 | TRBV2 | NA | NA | TGTGCCAGCAGGTGGGGGAACACCGGGGAGCTGTTTTTT | CASRWGNTGELFF
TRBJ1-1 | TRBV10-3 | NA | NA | TGTGCCATCAGTGAGTCTGCGGGCACTGAAGCTTTCTTT | CAISESAGTEAFF
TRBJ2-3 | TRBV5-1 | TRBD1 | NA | TGCGCCAGCAGCTTGGCCAGGGACAGGGCAACAGATACGCAGTATTTT | CASSLARDRATDTQYF
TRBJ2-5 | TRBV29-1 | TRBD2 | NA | TGCAGCGTTGCGGCTAGCGGGTCCAAGTACCAAGAGACCCAGTACTTC | CSVAASGSKYQETQYF
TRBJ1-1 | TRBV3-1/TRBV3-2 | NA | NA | TGTGCCAGCAGCCAAGACGTCTTCAGGTTCGGGAACACTGAAGCTTTCTTT | CASSQDVFRFGNTEAFF
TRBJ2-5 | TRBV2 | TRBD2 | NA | TGTGCCAGCAGTGAAGGGACTAGCGGGGGCCGATACCAAGAGACCCAGTACTTC | CASSEGTSGGRYQETQYF
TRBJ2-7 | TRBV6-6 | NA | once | TGTGCCAGCAGTTACGGCCTTGGGACTTCCTACGAGCAGTACTTC | CASSYGLGTSYEQYF
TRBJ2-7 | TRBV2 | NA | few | TGTGCCAGCAGTGACAGACTAGTCTACGAGCAGTACTTC | CASSDRLVYEQYF
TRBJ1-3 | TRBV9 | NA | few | TGTGCCAGCAGCGTAAAACGCTCTGGAAACACCATATATTTT | CASSVKRSGNTIYF
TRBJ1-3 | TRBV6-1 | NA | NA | TGTGCCAGCAGTGAGCAGGGCCCTGGAAACACCATATATTTT | CASSEQGPGNTIYF
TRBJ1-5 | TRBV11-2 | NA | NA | TGTGCCAGCAGCCCGTGGGACCGCAATCAGCCCCAGCATTTT | CASSPWDRNQPQHF
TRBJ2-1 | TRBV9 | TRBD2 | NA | TGTGCCAGCAGCATAGCGGGGGGATCCTACAATGAGCAGTTCTTC | CASSIAGGSYNEQFF
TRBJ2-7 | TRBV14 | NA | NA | TGTGCCAGCAGCCAACAGTCCTACTACGAGCAGTACTTC | CASSQQSYYEQYF
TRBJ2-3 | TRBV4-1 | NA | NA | TGCGCCAGCAGCCAAAAGGACGCCGGCCATACGCAGTATTTT | CASSQKDAGHTQYF
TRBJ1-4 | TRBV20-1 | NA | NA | TGCAGTGCCAGTAGAACGGGACGCAGGAATGAAAAACTGTTTTTT | CSASRTGRRNEKLFF
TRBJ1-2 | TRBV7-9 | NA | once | TGTGCCAGCAGCTTAGCCACCGATGGCTACACCTTC | CASSLATDGYTF
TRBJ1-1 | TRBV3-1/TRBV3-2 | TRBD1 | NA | TGTGCCAGCAGCCAAGGAACAGGGGGTTACACTGAAGCTTTCTTT | CASSQGTGGYTEAFF
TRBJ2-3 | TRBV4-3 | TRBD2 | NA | TGCGCCAGCAGCCAAGCGGGGACTAGCGGGGGAGATACGCAGTATTTT | CASSQAGTSGGDTQYF
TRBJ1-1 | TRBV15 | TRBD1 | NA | TGTGCCACCAGCAGAGATCCGCAGGGGGCACCGAACACTGAAGCTTTCTTT | CATSRDPQGAPNTEAFF
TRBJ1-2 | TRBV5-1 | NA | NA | TGCGCCAGCAGCGCCGAGGGGGATGGCTACACCTTC | CASSAEGDGYTF
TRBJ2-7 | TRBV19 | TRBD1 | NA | TGTGCCAGTAGTTCAGGGACAGGGGCTACCTACGAGCAGTACTTC | CASSSGTGATYEQYF